This T cell receptor beta chain was retrieved from a study of shared clonotypes between healthy human individuals. It was around 100 million PBMCs that unsorted samples used for genomic DNA. Sequencing was performed with immunoSEQ multiplex PCR; in TCRdb, only in-frame clones are kept and a portion is missing. The sample lists 450,000 to 600,000 clones; 70% to 80% were seen once. The source of this sequence is a middle-aged woman in good health. Some clones in this sample may be carry-over from other donors' samples. The sequenced sample was PBMCs.

The DNA for the CDR3 is TGTGCCAGTAGTATAGATGGAGAAGAGACCCAGTACTTC. Protein product: CASSIDGEETQYF. The rearrangement links TRBV19 to TRBJ2-5; D remains unclear. V was cut by 0 bases and J by 3 bases, with 5 bases left in between. Germline V lookup: CDR1 LNHDA, CDR2 SQIVND (reference sequence). The CDR3 totals 13 residues.